This T cell receptor beta chain was identified during a study of CD8+ T cells in alopecia areata. cDNA reverse transcribed from extracted RNA served as the sequencing template. Libraries were prepared by immunoSEQ multiplex PCR; TCRdb keeps only in-frame clonotypes and omits some of them. The sample records fewer than 100,000 clones, 35% to 50% being singletons. Germline V gives CDR1 SNHLY, CDR2 FYNNEI. Deletions cut 0 bases from V and 6 bases from J, with 6 bases between. The CDR3 spans 13 residues. The sequenced material came from CD4+ T cells sorted from blood. The TCR comes from a human donor with alopecia areata. The rearrangement uses TRBV2 and TRBJ2-4; D gene ambiguous. The CDR3 is CASSEALRNIQYF. CDR3 in DNA: TGTGCCAGCAGTGAAGCGCTTCGAAACATTCAGTACTTC.